The sequence of this T cell receptor (beta chain) was determined in a study of T cell repertoires in cytomegalovirus infection. About the research overall: CMV infection and matching HLA type were both indicated by public TCR beta signatures.

Whole-study findings and limits: Dominant in the ex vivo response were TCR beta clonotypes restricted by HLA-C and specific for CMV. CMV carriers with the relevant HLA were identified by cumulative public TCR beta family frequency.

With respect to this clonotype: Its antigen remains unidentified.

MiXCR, run by TCRdb on the reads, gives a single entry per CDR3 protein. Here the sample spans some 350,000 distinct CDR3 sequences, roughly 20% being singletons. The TCR comes from a human donor in good health (CMV status not recorded). Some clones in this sample may be carry-over from other donors' samples. The sample comprised PBMCs.

The CDR3 here is CASRNGGSPDGELFF. In DNA, the CDR3 is TGTGCCAGCCGTAACGGCGGGAGTCCGGACGGGGAGCTGTTTTTT. The chain combines TRBV6-1 with TRBJ2-2; 7 bases fit TRBD2. Germline V gene data show CDR1 as MNHNS and CDR2 as SASEGT. Trimming cost V 8 bases and J 7 bases; bases outside gene matches: 13. This CDR3 comprises 15 residues.